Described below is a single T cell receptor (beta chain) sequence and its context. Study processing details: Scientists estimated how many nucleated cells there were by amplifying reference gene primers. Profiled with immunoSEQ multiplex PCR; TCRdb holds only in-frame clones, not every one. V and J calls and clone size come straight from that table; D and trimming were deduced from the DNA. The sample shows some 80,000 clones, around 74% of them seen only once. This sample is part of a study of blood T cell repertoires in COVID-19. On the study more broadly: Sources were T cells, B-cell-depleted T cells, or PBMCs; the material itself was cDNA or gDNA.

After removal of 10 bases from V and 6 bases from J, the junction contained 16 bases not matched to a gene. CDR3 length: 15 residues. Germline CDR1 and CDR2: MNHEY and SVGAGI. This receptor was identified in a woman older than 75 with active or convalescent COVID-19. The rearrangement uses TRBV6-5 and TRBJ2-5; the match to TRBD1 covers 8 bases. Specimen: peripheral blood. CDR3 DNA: TGTGCCACTCAGTACAGAGGGACAGGCCCGCAGACCCAGTACTTC. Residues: CATQYRGTGPQTQYF.